The next 31 T cell receptor beta chains were all read from a single sample in a study of CXCR3-negative and CXCR3-positive naive CD8 T cells. The authors prepared UMI-labeled TRB cDNA libraries by 5' RACE. TCRdb reanalyzed the 5' RACE reads, giving one entry per CDR3 protein sequence and no DNA. Its listing shows under 50,000 distinct CDR3 sequences. The sample consisted of naive CXCR3- CD8+ T cells from blood. Noted subset: CD45RO-CCR7+CD27+CD95- naive CD8+ T cells lacking CXCR3 (TNR3-). All receptors derive from a human donor in good health. Some clones in this sample may be carry-over from other donors' samples.

The chain has TRBV27 and TRBJ2-7; no DNA is available, so the TRBD1 call from TCRdb remains unchecked. The CDR3 runs 15 residues. CDR1 and CDR2 (germline): MNHEY, SMNVEV (reference sequence). The CDR3 is CASTPTRQGDYEQYF.

This rearrangement joins TRBV29-1 to TRBJ1-2; TCRdb reports TRBD1, a call that lacks DNA to check it against. The length of the CDR3 is 16 residues. Germline V gene sequence: CDR1 SQVTM, CDR2 ANQGSEA. The CDR3 is CSVMDRTPTTNYGYTF.

J is TRBJ2-5 and V is TRBV29-1; TCRdb gives TRBD1 as the D gene, but with no DNA this cannot be confirmed. This CDR3 spans 14 amino acids. Germline assignment: CDR1 SQVTM and CDR2 ANQGSEA. This CDR3 is CSVEVPGLHETQYF.

The CDR3 loop is CASSQEWGDRAYEQYF. J is TRBJ2-7 and V is TRBV4-3; the TCRdb D gene call, TRBD1, has no DNA to confirm it. Germline CDR1 and CDR2: LGHNA and YSLEER. This CDR3 contains 16 residues.

The genes are TRBV15 and TRBJ1-4; the TCRdb call, TRBD1, lacks DNA for checking. The CDR3 loop spans 16 amino acids. CDR1 and CDR2 (germline): LNHNV, YYDKDF (reference sequence). The CDR3 region is CATSTERGTGNEKLFF.

The rearrangement uses TRBV7-9 and TRBJ1-6. Looked up from germline, CDR1 is SEHNR and CDR2 is FQNEAQ (reference sequence). The CDR3 sequence is 15 residues long. CDR3 protein: CASSPPKGSNSPLHF.

V and J are TRBV29-1 and TRBJ2-7; the D call from TCRdb, TRBD1, cannot be confirmed without DNA. CDR1 is SQVTM and CDR2 is ANQGSEA in the germline V gene. This CDR3 comprises 13 residues. This CDR3 is CSVWGGTAYEQYF.

The CDR3 is CSVEGIQGVNEQYF. The chain uses TRBV29-1 and TRBJ2-7; lacking DNA, the TRBD1 call made by TCRdb goes unchecked. Germline CDR1 is SQVTM and CDR2 is ANQGSEA. The CDR3 runs to 14 residues.

Measured by frequency, this clonotype is medium-sized (0.01 to 0.1%). J is TRBJ2-2 and V is TRBV29-1. This CDR3 has 12 amino acids. CDR1 and CDR2 (germline): SQVTM, ANQGSEA. CDR3 sequence reads: CSGSGPTGELFF.

V and J are TRBV9 and TRBJ2-1; the TCRdb call, TRBD1, lacks DNA for checking. Germline lookup yields CDR1 SGDLS and CDR2 YYNGEE. The CDR3 consists of 14 residues. The CDR3 is CASSEGTDYNEQFF.

CDR3 loop: CASSLSRMAEAFF. This chain links TRBV27 with TRBJ1-1. Germline V gene sequence: CDR1 MNHEY, CDR2 SMNVEV (reference sequence). The CDR3 contains 13 residues.

The rearrangement links TRBV7-9 to TRBJ2-5; TCRdb gives TRBD2 as the D gene, but with no DNA this cannot be confirmed. The CDR3 length is 14 residues. Germline CDR1 SEHNR, CDR2 FQNEAQ (reference sequence). This CDR3 reads CASATAMGRETQYF.

The rearrangement links TRBV20-1 to TRBJ2-7. This CDR3 spans 13 amino acids. Looked up from germline, CDR1 is DFQATT and CDR2 is SNEGSKA (reference sequence). CDR3 residues: CSARGRRDYEQYF.

This rearrangement joins TRBV28 to TRBJ1-6; no DNA is available, so the TRBD1 call from TCRdb remains unchecked. CDR1 MDHEN and CDR2 SYDVKM come from the germline V gene. CDR3 length: 14 amino acids. The CDR3 protein is CASRSGQDWSPLHF.

The genes are TRBV9 and TRBJ2-1. This CDR3 contains 16 residues. CDR1 is SGDLS, CDR2 YYNGEE, per germline. The CDR3 here is CASSVARAGVYNEQFF.

The chain combines TRBV9 with TRBJ2-1; the TRBD2 assignment by TCRdb is unverifiable without DNA. Germline V gives CDR1 SGDLS, CDR2 YYNGEE. The CDR3 contains 15 residues. The CDR3 loop reads CASSVGSSLRNEQFF.

The V and J genes are TRBV6-2 or TRBV6-3 and TRBJ1-2; TCRdb's D gene call, TRBD1, goes unchecked for lack of DNA. The germline V gene encodes CDR1 MNHEY and CDR2 SVGEGT. The CDR3 has 15 residues. CDR3: CASSWTAYGDYGYTF.

This chain connects TRBV29-1 to TRBJ2-7; TCRdb proposes TRBD1, but this gene call is untestable without DNA. Per the germline V gene, CDR1 is SQVTM and CDR2 is ANQGSEA. The CDR3 loop spans 13 amino acids. The CDR3 loop is CSVDRGDSYEQYF.

This chain connects TRBV28 to TRBJ2-3; the D call of TRBD2 rests on TCRdb alone, since no DNA is present to check it. Per germline, CDR1 MDHEN and CDR2 SYDVKM. The CDR3 has 15 residues. CDR3 sequence: CASSFIAGGTDTQYF.

The J gene is TRBJ1-1, the V gene TRBV4-1; checking the TCRdb D call of TRBD1 is not possible without DNA. CDR1 is MGHRA and CDR2 is YSYEKL in the germline V gene. The CDR3 extends over 16 amino acids. The CDR3 protein is CASSQVHLRGFTEAFF.

This chain uses TRBV12-3 or TRBV12-4 with TRBJ2-2. The CDR3 covers 15 residues. This CDR3 is CATSHHSDPTGELFF.

The J gene is TRBJ2-7, the V gene TRBV28; with no DNA, the TCRdb D assignment of TRBD2 cannot be verified. Germline CDR1 is MDHEN and CDR2 is SYDVKM. The CDR3 covers 15 residues. The CDR3 reads CASSHKTSGSYEQYF.

Here the CDR3 reads CASRAGGYSVELFF. The chain has TRBV6-5 and TRBJ1-4; the TCRdb call, TRBD1, lacks DNA for checking. The CDR3 runs to 14 residues. Germline CDR1 is MNHEY and CDR2 is SVGAGI.

This clonotype is called medium-sized based on its frequency. This chain connects TRBV11-3 to TRBJ2-5. This CDR3 spans 15 amino acids. Germline CDR1 reads SGHNT; CDR2 reads YENEEA. The CDR3 reads CASSLDSGNQETQYF.

The chain combines TRBV5-5 with TRBJ2-1; TCRdb names TRBD1, which stays unverified in the absence of DNA. Germline CDR1 reads SGHKS; CDR2 reads YYEKEE (reference sequence). This CDR3 has 16 amino acids. CDR3 in amino acids: CASSLDAGGVQNEQFF.

The V gene is TRBV25-1, the J gene TRBJ2-3; checking the TCRdb D call of TRBD2 is not possible without DNA. The CDR3 spans 14 residues. In germline, CDR1 is MGHDK, CDR2 SYGVNS. The CDR3 sequence is CASGLAGFTDTQYF.

The V and J genes are TRBV5-1 and TRBJ2-1; TCRdb gives TRBD2 as the D gene, but with no DNA this cannot be confirmed. The CDR3 extends over 20 amino acids. Germline V CDR1 and CDR2: SGHRS, YFSETQ. The CDR3 here is CASSLGVAGVTSSSYNEQFF.

V and J are TRBV9 and TRBJ1-1; no DNA is available, so the TRBD1 call from TCRdb remains unchecked. Germline-derived CDR1 and CDR2 are SGDLS and YYNGEE. The CDR3 extends over 14 amino acids. CDR3 protein: CASSPTGVGTEAFF.

This sequence joins TRBV4-3 and TRBJ2-3; TCRdb outputs TRBD1, but without DNA this stays unchecked. CDR1 LGHNA and CDR2 YSLEER come from the germline V gene. The CDR3 runs 16 residues. CDR3 residues: CASSQEPRGEADTQYF.

This chain links TRBV3-1 with TRBJ1-5. The CDR3 sequence is 12 residues long. From germline, CDR1 is LGHDT and CDR2 YNNKEL (reference sequence). The CDR3: CASSQVGGPQHF.

This sequence joins TRBV6-6 and TRBJ2-1. The CDR3 is 12 residues long. Germline values: CDR1 MNHNY, CDR2 SVGAGI (reference sequence). CDR3 sequence reads: CASSDSTTEQFF.